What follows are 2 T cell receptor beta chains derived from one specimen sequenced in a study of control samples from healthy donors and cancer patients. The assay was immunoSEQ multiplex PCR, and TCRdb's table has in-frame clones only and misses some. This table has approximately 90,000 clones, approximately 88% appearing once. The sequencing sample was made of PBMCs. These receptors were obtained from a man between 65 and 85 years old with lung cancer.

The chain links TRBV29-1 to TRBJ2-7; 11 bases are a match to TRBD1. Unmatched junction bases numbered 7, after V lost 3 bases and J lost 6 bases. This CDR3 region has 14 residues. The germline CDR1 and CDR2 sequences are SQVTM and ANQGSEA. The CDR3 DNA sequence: TGCAGCGTTGAGCGGGGACAGGGGGTTTCCGAGCAGTACTTC. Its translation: CSVERGQGVSEQYF.

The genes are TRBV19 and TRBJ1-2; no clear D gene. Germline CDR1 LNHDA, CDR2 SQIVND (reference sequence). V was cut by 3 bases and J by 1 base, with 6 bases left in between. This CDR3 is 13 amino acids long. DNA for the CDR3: TGTGCCAGTAGTATTGGAGATAACTATGGCTACACCTTC. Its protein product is CASSIGDNYGYTF.